This is a list of T cell receptor beta chains from one sample in a study of blood T cell repertoires in COVID-19. The protocol was immunoSEQ multiplex PCR, while the TCRdb copy is restricted to in-frame clones and leaves out a portion. The sample consists of about 270,000 clones, approximately 86% of them appearing once. What was sequenced was PBMCs or T cells enriched from blood (not recorded which). These TCRs come from a woman younger than 35 who had recovered from COVID-19. The CDR3 runs from the conserved cysteine through the conserved F or W.

V gene,CDR3 protein
TRBV4-3,CASSQVYTSGTGGRELFF
TRBV10-1,CASSGGTDPTYEQYF
TRBV5-1,CASSLGLAGSYEQYF
TRBV9,CASSVGPGLAGEGELYNEQFF
TRBV24-1,CATSDLGLAGADTQYF
TRBV7-8,CASSLQREQFF
TRBV25-1,CASSRDRVDSPLHF
TRBV27,CASSFGEAQGASGELFF
TRBV19,CASSGTDGTEAFF
TRBV4-2,CASSHPGESQVRPGQNEQYF
TRBV11-3,CASSLPLSYEQYF
TRBV5-1,CASSPAVWSGTQVVGTDTQYF
TRBV28,CASTYSSYEQYF
TRBV7-9,CASSAQGQGPTNEKLFF
TRBV27,CASSRSGTLADTQYF
TRBV5-8,CASSLAGANTEAFF
TRBV15,CATSSRGVNTEAFF
TRBV30,CAWSVGGTAFF
TRBV7-2,CASSGRTGQETQYF
TRBV7-6,CASSLTTGRGVFYNEQFF
TRBV24-1,CATSVTDRVEHNEQFF
TRBV5-1,CASSLQGLQETQYF
TRBV10-2,CASISGATGELFF
TRBV5-1,CASSPLEDRGVTEAFF
TRBV4-1,CASSQSDSTGNTIYF
TRBV5-1,CASSLVRTGGREAFF
TRBV19,CASSIGTENEKLFF
TRBV3-1/TRBV3-2,CASSPTGGYGYTF
TRBV12-5,CASGRLGTDTQYF
TRBV29-1,CSPGFGGIMNTEAFF
TRBV2,CASSATSGRATGQFF
TRBV7-8,CASSLARVNTEAFF
TRBV7-8,CASSLVLLVADSSYEQYF
TRBV6-5,CASSPRASSYEQYF
TRBV3-1/TRBV3-2,CASSQQNEQYF
TRBV27,CASSLSVNRGHGYTF
TRBV7-8,CASTAGGTNEQFF
TRBV20-1,CSASSGGHQPQHF
TRBV7-3,CASSLTRDSGSPLHF
TRBV30,CAWGDGGVDEKLFF
TRBV9,CAGSAQPRPGLAGGRVTGELFF
TRBV2,CASTPRGTEAFF
TRBV6-6,CASSYSGGNRDEQYF
TRBV5-1,CASSSWGLAAYQETQYF
TRBV5-1,CASSLVPASGGPGTGELFF
TRBV11-3,CASSLNVGSPYYEQYF
TRBV5-1,CASSPGQGVGSSGYTF
TRBV18,CASSPSGQGYAQPQHF
TRBV28,CASRELADSTDTQYF
TRBV4-3,CASSQDFRTDLSGNTIYF
TRBV5-1,CASSLVAGSSYEQYF